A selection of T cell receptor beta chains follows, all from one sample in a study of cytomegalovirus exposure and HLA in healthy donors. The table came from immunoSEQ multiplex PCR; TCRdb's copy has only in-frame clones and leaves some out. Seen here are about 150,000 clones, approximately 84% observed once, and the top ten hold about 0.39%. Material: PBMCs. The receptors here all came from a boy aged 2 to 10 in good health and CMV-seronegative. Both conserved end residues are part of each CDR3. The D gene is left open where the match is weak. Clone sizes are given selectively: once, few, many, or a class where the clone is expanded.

CDR3aa: CASSVEAHEQFF; CDR3nt: TGTGCCAGCAGCGTAGAAGCTCATGAGCAGTTCTTC; d_gene: -; abundance: -; v_gene: TRBV9; j_gene: TRBJ2-1; len: 12
CDR3aa: CAWSVAGISGYTF; CDR3nt: TGTGCCTGGAGTGTGGCGGGGATAAGCGGCTACACCTTC; d_gene: -; abundance: -; v_gene: TRBV30; j_gene: TRBJ1-2; len: 13
CDR3aa: CSVEVTSGYEQYF; CDR3nt: TGCAGCGTTGAAGTGACTAGCGGCTACGAGCAGTACTTC; d_gene: TRBD2; abundance: once; v_gene: TRBV29-1; j_gene: TRBJ2-7; len: 13
CDR3aa: CASSEAVVGEAGANVLTF; CDR3nt: TGTGCCAGCAGTGAAGCAGTAGTTGGTGAAGCTGGGGCCAACGTCCTGACTTTC; d_gene: -; abundance: -; v_gene: TRBV6-1; j_gene: TRBJ2-6; len: 18
CDR3aa: CASSIGLADNNEQFF; CDR3nt: TGTGCCAGTAGTATCGGGTTAGCGGACAACAATGAGCAGTTCTTC; d_gene: -; abundance: -; v_gene: TRBV19; j_gene: TRBJ2-1; len: 15
CDR3aa: CASSIGGNNEKLFF; CDR3nt: TGTGCCAGTAGTATCGGGGGGAATAATGAAAAACTGTTTTTT; d_gene: -; abundance: -; v_gene: TRBV19; j_gene: TRBJ1-4; len: 14
CDR3aa: CASSLQRGPYEQYF; CDR3nt: TGTGCCAGCAGCTTACAGCGGGGTCCCTACGAGCAGTACTTC; d_gene: TRBD2; abundance: -; v_gene: TRBV7-9; j_gene: TRBJ2-7; len: 14
CDR3aa: CASSLGRGYEQYF; CDR3nt: TGTGCCAGCAGCTTAGGAAGGGGTTACGAGCAGTACTTC; d_gene: -; abundance: -; v_gene: TRBV11-2; j_gene: TRBJ2-7; len: 13
CDR3aa: CASSLLRTSGNIKGDTQYF; CDR3nt: TGTGCCAGCAGCCTATTACGGACTAGCGGGAACATTAAAGGAGATACGCAGTATTTT; d_gene: TRBD2; abundance: -; v_gene: TRBV11-2; j_gene: TRBJ2-3; len: 19
CDR3aa: CASSLGQGAGEQYF; CDR3nt: TGTGCCAGCAGCCTTGGACAGGGGGCTGGCGAGCAGTACTTC; d_gene: TRBD1; abundance: -; v_gene: TRBV27; j_gene: TRBJ2-7; len: 14
CDR3aa: CASSPSLGQGAYEQYF; CDR3nt: TGCGCCAGCAGCCCATCTCTGGGACAGGGGGCCTACGAGCAGTACTTC; d_gene: TRBD1; abundance: -; v_gene: TRBV5-1; j_gene: TRBJ2-7; len: 16
CDR3aa: CASSLQGTYGYTF; CDR3nt: TGTGCCAGCAGTTTGCAGGGTACCTATGGCTACACCTTC; d_gene: -; abundance: -; v_gene: TRBV27; j_gene: TRBJ1-2; len: 13
CDR3aa: CASQFHSGANVLTF; CDR3nt: TGTGCCAGCCAATTCCACTCTGGGGCCAACGTCCTGACTTTC; d_gene: -; abundance: once; v_gene: TRBV2; j_gene: TRBJ2-6; len: 14
CDR3aa: CASSLEQGVSTDTQYF; CDR3nt: TGCGCCAGCAGCTTGGAACAGGGGGTCAGCACAGATACGCAGTATTTT; d_gene: TRBD1; abundance: -; v_gene: TRBV5-1; j_gene: TRBJ2-3; len: 16
CDR3aa: CASSSSSANTGELFF; CDR3nt: TGTGCCAGCAGTAGTAGTAGCGCGAACACCGGGGAGCTGTTTTTT; d_gene: -; abundance: -; v_gene: TRBV6-4; j_gene: TRBJ2-2; len: 15
CDR3aa: CASSAGFTEAFF; CDR3nt: TGCGCCAGCAGCGCAGGGTTCACTGAAGCTTTCTTT; d_gene: -; abundance: few; v_gene: TRBV5-1; j_gene: TRBJ1-1; len: 12
CDR3aa: CAWSGQNTEAFF; CDR3nt: TGTGCCTGGAGTGGGCAGAACACTGAAGCTTTCTTT; d_gene: -; abundance: -; v_gene: TRBV30; j_gene: TRBJ1-1; len: 12
CDR3aa: CASSLYGGVGNEQFF; CDR3nt: TGTGCCAGCAGCTTGTATGGCGGGGTCGGTAATGAGCAGTTCTTC; d_gene: -; abundance: -; v_gene: TRBV7-3; j_gene: TRBJ2-1; len: 15
CDR3aa: CASTARGRENEQYF; CDR3nt: TGTGCCAGCACCGCCCGGGGTCGTGAGAACGAGCAGTACTTC; d_gene: -; abundance: -; v_gene: TRBV6-6; j_gene: TRBJ2-7; len: 14
CDR3aa: CASSDSTDTQYF; CDR3nt: TGTGCCAGCAGTGACAGTACAGATACGCAGTATTTT; d_gene: -; abundance: few; v_gene: TRBV6-5; j_gene: TRBJ2-3; len: 12
CDR3aa: CASSKRQGDNEQFF; CDR3nt: TGTGCCAGCAGCAAAAGACAGGGTGACAATGAGCAGTTCTTC; d_gene: TRBD1; abundance: -; v_gene: TRBV5-4; j_gene: TRBJ2-1; len: 14
CDR3aa: CASSERGAFGYTF; CDR3nt: TGTGCCAGCAGTGAGCGGGGGGCGTTTGGCTACACCTTC; d_gene: -; abundance: -; v_gene: TRBV2; j_gene: TRBJ1-2; len: 13
CDR3aa: CASSFLSGGRGGELFF; CDR3nt: TGTGCCAGCAGCTTTCTAAGTGGCGGGAGAGGCGGGGAGCTGTTTTTT; d_gene: TRBD2; abundance: -; v_gene: TRBV7-9; j_gene: TRBJ2-2; len: 16
CDR3aa: CASSSGGEISGNTIYF; CDR3nt: TGCGCCAGCAGCTCCGGCGGGGAAATCTCTGGAAACACCATATATTTT; d_gene: -; abundance: -; v_gene: TRBV5-1; j_gene: TRBJ1-3; len: 16
CDR3aa: CASSIQKNQPQHF; CDR3nt: TGTGCCAGTAGTATCCAGAAAAATCAGCCCCAGCATTTT; d_gene: -; abundance: once; v_gene: TRBV19; j_gene: TRBJ1-5; len: 13
CDR3aa: CAWSAGTNFIGELFF; CDR3nt: TGTGCCTGGAGTGCTGGGACTAATTTTATCGGGGAGCTGTTTTTT; d_gene: TRBD2; abundance: -; v_gene: TRBV30; j_gene: TRBJ2-2; len: 15
CDR3aa: CASRAGQGDYGYTF; CDR3nt: TGTGCCAGCAGGGCGGGACAGGGGGACTATGGCTACACCTTC; d_gene: TRBD1; abundance: -; v_gene: TRBV6-1; j_gene: TRBJ1-2; len: 14
CDR3aa: CASSSQGDYNEQFF; CDR3nt: TGTGCCAGTAGTTCACAGGGAGATTACAATGAGCAGTTCTTC; d_gene: -; abundance: -; v_gene: TRBV19; j_gene: TRBJ2-1; len: 14
CDR3aa: CASSEAGNTEAFF; CDR3nt: TGCGCCAGCAGTGAAGCCGGGAACACTGAAGCTTTCTTT; d_gene: -; abundance: -; v_gene: TRBV10-2; j_gene: TRBJ1-1; len: 13
CDR3aa: CASSAWRDRGVETQYF; CDR3nt: TGCGCCAGCAGCGCCTGGCGGGACAGGGGTGTAGAGACCCAGTACTTC; d_gene: TRBD1; abundance: -; v_gene: TRBV5-1; j_gene: TRBJ2-5; len: 16
CDR3aa: CASSIARTGEETQYF; CDR3nt: TGTGCCAGTAGTATAGCACGGACAGGGGAAGAGACCCAGTACTTC; d_gene: TRBD1; abundance: -; v_gene: TRBV19; j_gene: TRBJ2-5; len: 15
CDR3aa: CASSAQGSNTEAFF; CDR3nt: TGTGCCAGCAGCGCACAGGGGTCGAACACTGAAGCTTTCTTT; d_gene: TRBD1; abundance: -; v_gene: TRBV7-9; j_gene: TRBJ1-1; len: 14
CDR3aa: CATSVESTDTQYF; CDR3nt: TGTGCTACGTCCGTAGAGAGCACAGATACGCAGTATTTT; d_gene: -; abundance: -; v_gene: TRBV12-5; j_gene: TRBJ2-3; len: 13
CDR3aa: CASSRDRGSGANVLTF; CDR3nt: TGTGCCAGCAGTCGAGACAGGGGCTCTGGGGCCAACGTCCTGACTTTC; d_gene: TRBD1; abundance: -; v_gene: TRBV7-6; j_gene: TRBJ2-6; len: 16
CDR3aa: CASSSLKESSYEQYF; CDR3nt: TGTGCCAGCAGCTCCCTTAAGGAGTCTTCCTACGAGCAGTACTTC; d_gene: -; abundance: -; v_gene: TRBV5-4; j_gene: TRBJ2-7; len: 15
CDR3aa: CASSLAWGGDQPQHF; CDR3nt: TGCGCCAGCAGCTTGGCCTGGGGGGGCGATCAGCCCCAGCATTTT; d_gene: -; abundance: once; v_gene: TRBV5-1; j_gene: TRBJ1-5; len: 15
CDR3aa: CASSERDPTDTQYF; CDR3nt: TGTGCCAGCAGCGAGCGGGACCCCACAGATACGCAGTATTTT; d_gene: TRBD2; abundance: -; v_gene: TRBV6-5; j_gene: TRBJ2-3; len: 14
CDR3aa: CSVATTGEAYEQYF; CDR3nt: TGCAGCGTTGCGACAACGGGAGAGGCCTACGAGCAGTACTTC; d_gene: -; abundance: -; v_gene: TRBV29-1; j_gene: TRBJ2-7; len: 14
CDR3aa: CATKAGTGTDEQYF; CDR3nt: TGTGCCACCAAGGCCGGGACAGGGACGGACGAGCAGTACTTC; d_gene: TRBD1; abundance: -; v_gene: TRBV15; j_gene: TRBJ2-7; len: 14
CDR3aa: CAISAPRDSNTGELFF; CDR3nt: TGTGCCATCAGCGCCCCCCGGGACTCGAACACCGGGGAGCTGTTTTTT; d_gene: -; abundance: -; v_gene: TRBV10-3; j_gene: TRBJ2-2; len: 16
CDR3aa: CSVEDSQDQETQYF; CDR3nt: TGCAGCGTTGAAGATTCCCAGGACCAAGAGACCCAGTACTTC; d_gene: -; abundance: -; v_gene: TRBV29-1; j_gene: TRBJ2-5; len: 14
CDR3aa: CASSAAPNYEQYF; CDR3nt: TGTGCCAGCAGCGCGGCCCCCAATTACGAGCAGTACTTC; d_gene: -; abundance: -; v_gene: TRBV5-5; j_gene: TRBJ2-7; len: 13
CDR3aa: CASSWDSHEQYF; CDR3nt: TGTGCCAGCAGTTGGGACAGCCACGAGCAGTACTTC; d_gene: TRBD1; abundance: -; v_gene: TRBV5-4; j_gene: TRBJ2-7; len: 12
CDR3aa: CASSVGEPQETQYF; CDR3nt: TGTGCCAGCAGTGTCGGAGAACCACAAGAGACCCAGTACTTC; d_gene: -; abundance: -; v_gene: TRBV2; j_gene: TRBJ2-5; len: 14
CDR3aa: CASRRLAGVDNEQFF; CDR3nt: TGTGCCTCACGCCGACTAGCGGGAGTGGACAATGAGCAGTTCTTC; d_gene: TRBD2; abundance: -; v_gene: TRBV9; j_gene: TRBJ2-1; len: 15
CDR3aa: CASSIEDFYNEQFF; CDR3nt: TGTGCCAGCAGCATAGAGGACTTTTACAATGAGCAGTTCTTC; d_gene: -; abundance: -; v_gene: TRBV7-2; j_gene: TRBJ2-1; len: 14
CDR3aa: CASSPPGEGNEQYF; CDR3nt: TGTGCCAGCAGTCCCCCTGGGGAGGGAAACGAGCAGTACTTC; d_gene: TRBD2; abundance: -; v_gene: TRBV28; j_gene: TRBJ2-7; len: 14
CDR3aa: CASSPSGDDEKLFF; CDR3nt: TGTGCCAGCTCACCATCAGGGGATGATGAAAAACTGTTTTTT; d_gene: -; abundance: -; v_gene: TRBV18; j_gene: TRBJ1-4; len: 14
CDR3aa: CASSLERGTAYEQYF; CDR3nt: TGTGCCAGCAGCTTAGAGCGCGGCACGGCCTACGAGCAGTACTTC; d_gene: -; abundance: -; v_gene: TRBV11-3; j_gene: TRBJ2-7; len: 15
CDR3aa: CASSIDWAGVPTDTQYF; CDR3nt: TGTGCCAGTAGTATAGATTGGGCAGGGGTCCCCACAGATACGCAGTATTTT; d_gene: -; abundance: -; v_gene: TRBV19; j_gene: TRBJ2-3; len: 17
CDR3aa: CSVEETLNTGELFF; CDR3nt: TGCAGCGTTGAAGAGACATTAAACACCGGGGAGCTGTTTTTT; d_gene: -; abundance: -; v_gene: TRBV29-1; j_gene: TRBJ2-2; len: 14
CDR3aa: CASSLTAGLNQPQHF; CDR3nt: TGTGCCAGCAGTTTAACTGCAGGCCTCAATCAGCCCCAGCATTTT; d_gene: -; abundance: few; v_gene: TRBV27; j_gene: TRBJ1-5; len: 15
CDR3aa: CASTKVAGLSYGYTF; CDR3nt: TGTGCCAGCACTAAGGTCGCAGGGTTGTCCTATGGCTACACCTTC; d_gene: -; abundance: -; v_gene: TRBV28; j_gene: TRBJ1-2; len: 15